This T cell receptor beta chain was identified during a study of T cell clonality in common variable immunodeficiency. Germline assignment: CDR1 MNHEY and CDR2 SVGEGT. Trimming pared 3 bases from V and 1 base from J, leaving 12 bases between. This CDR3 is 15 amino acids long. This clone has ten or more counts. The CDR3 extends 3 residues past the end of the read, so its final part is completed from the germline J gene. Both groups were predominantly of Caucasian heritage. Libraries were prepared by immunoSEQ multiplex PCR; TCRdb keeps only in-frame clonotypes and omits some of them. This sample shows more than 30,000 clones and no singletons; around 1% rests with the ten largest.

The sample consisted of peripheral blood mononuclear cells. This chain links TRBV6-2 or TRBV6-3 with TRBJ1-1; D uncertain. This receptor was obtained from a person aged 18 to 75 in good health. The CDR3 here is CASSYEQGWNTEAFF. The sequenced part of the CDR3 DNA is TGTGCCAGCAGTTATGAACAAGGCTGGAACACTGAA.